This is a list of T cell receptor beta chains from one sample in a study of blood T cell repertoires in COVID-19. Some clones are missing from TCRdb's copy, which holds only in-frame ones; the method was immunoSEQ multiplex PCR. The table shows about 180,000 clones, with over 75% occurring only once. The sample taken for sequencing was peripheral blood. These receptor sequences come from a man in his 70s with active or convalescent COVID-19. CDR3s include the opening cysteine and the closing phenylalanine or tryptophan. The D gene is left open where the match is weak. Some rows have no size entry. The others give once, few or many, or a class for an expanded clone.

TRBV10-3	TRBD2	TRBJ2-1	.	CASRLAGSNEQFF	TGTGCCAGCAGACTAGCGGGCAGCAATGAGCAGTTCTTC
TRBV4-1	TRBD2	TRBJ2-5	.	CASSQEVNSGVQETQYF	TGCGCCAGCAGCCAAGAAGTGAATAGCGGGGTCCAAGAGACCCAGTACTTC
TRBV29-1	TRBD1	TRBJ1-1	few	CSVTDRKNTEAFF	TGCAGCGTTACGGACAGGAAGAACACTGAAGCTTTCTTT
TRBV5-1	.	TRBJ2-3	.	CASSPLSRLTSTDTQYF	TGCGCCAGCAGCCCTTTAAGCCGCTTAACTAGCACAGATACGCAGTATTTT
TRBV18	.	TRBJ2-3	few	CASSPGGVDTQYF	TGTGCCAGCTCACCAGGCGGGGTAGATACGCAGTATTTT
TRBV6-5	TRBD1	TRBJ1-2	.	CASNSRGRDYGYTF	TGTGCCAGCAACTCAAGGGGGCGCGACTATGGCTACACCTTC
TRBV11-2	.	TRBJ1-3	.	CASSLGIGNTIYF	TGTGCCAGCAGCTTAGGTATCGGAAACACCATATATTTT
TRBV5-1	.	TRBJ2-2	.	CASSPDRSANTGELFF	TGCGCCAGCAGCCCTGACAGGTCCGCGAACACCGGGGAGCTGTTTTTT
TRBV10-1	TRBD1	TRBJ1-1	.	CATSDRGDGEAFF	TGCGCCACCTCAGACAGGGGGGACGGTGAAGCTTTCTTT
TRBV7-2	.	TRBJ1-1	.	CASSSGDWGTEAFF	TGTGCCAGCAGCTCGGGGGACTGGGGCACTGAAGCTTTCTTT
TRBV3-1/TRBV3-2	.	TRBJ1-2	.	CASSQVRGDRPLF	TGTGCCAGCAGCCAAGTTAGGGGTGACCGGCCCCTTTTC
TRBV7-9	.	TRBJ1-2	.	CASSRRGQGYGYTF	TGTGCCAGCAGCCGGCGGGGGCAAGGGTATGGCTACACCTTC
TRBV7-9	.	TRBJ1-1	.	CASSPPLGAMNTEAFF	TGTGCCAGCAGTCCCCCTTTGGGGGCAATGAACACTGAAGCTTTCTTT
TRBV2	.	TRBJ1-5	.	CASSDVTGNQPQHF	TGTGCCAGCAGTGATGTTACGGGTAATCAGCCCCAGCATTTT
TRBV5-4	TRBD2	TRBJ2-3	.	CASSSKLAGSSDTQYF	TGTGCCAGCAGCTCAAAACTAGCGGGAAGTTCTGATACGCAATATTTT
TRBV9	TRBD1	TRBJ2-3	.	CASSVQGDKDTQYF	TGTGCCAGCAGCGTTCAGGGGGATAAAGATACGCAGTATTTT
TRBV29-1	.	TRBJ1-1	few	CSVESVNTEAFF	TGCAGCGTTGAATCCGTGAACACTGAAGCTTTCTTT
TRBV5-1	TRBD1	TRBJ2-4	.	CASSLVPGQGNIQYF	TGCGCCAGCAGCCTAGTCCCGGGACAGGGAAACATTCAGTACTTC
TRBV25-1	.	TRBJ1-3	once	CASSEHSPISGNTIYF	TGTGCCAGCAGTGAGCACAGTCCGATCTCTGGAAACACCATATATTTT
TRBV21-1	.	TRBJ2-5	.	CASSKAFFFRFGTGGGGYQETQYF	TGTGCCAGCAGCAAAGCGTTTTTTTTTAGGTTCGGGACAGGGGGTGGTGGGTACCAAGAGACCCAGTACTTC
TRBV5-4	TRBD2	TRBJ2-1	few	CASSLKGRDNEQFF	TGTGCCAGCAGCTTGAAAGGGAGGGACAATGAGCAGTTCTTC
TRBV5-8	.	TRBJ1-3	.	CASSLNPSTGNTIYF	TGTGCCAGCAGCTTGAACCCCTCTACTGGAAACACCATATATTTT
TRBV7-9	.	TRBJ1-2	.	CASSSERRGSTNYGYTF	TGTGCCAGCAGCTCAGAAAGGCGAGGGTCTACAAACTATGGCTACACCTTC
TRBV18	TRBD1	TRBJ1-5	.	CASSPTGTDQPQHF	TGTGCCAGCTCACCCACAGGGACAGATCAGCCCCAGCATTTT
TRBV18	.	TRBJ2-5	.	CASSPRMNIVAAGGQETQYF	TGTGCCAGCTCACCGCGAATGAACATTGTAGCGGCAGGGGGCCAAGAGACCCAGTACTTC
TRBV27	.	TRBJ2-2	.	CASSRSPMNTGELFF	TGTGCCAGCAGCCGAAGCCCAATGAACACCGGGGAGCTGTTTTTT
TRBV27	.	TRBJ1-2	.	CASSPGRGRDGYTF	TGTGCCAGCAGCCCGGGCCGCGGGCGCGATGGCTACACCTTC
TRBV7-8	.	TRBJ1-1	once	CASSSDQGNTEAFF	TGTGCCAGCAGCTCCGACCAGGGTAACACTGAAGCTTTCTTT
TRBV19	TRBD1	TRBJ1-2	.	CASSIWRGQGNYGYTF	TGTGCCAGTAGTATATGGAGGGGACAGGGAAACTATGGCTACACCTTC
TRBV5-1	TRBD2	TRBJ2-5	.	CASSLAPGLTQYF	TGCGCCAGCAGCTTGGCCCCGGGACTAACCCAGTACTTC
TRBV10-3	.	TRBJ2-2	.	CAIMGTSLHGELFF	TGTGCCATCATGGGGACTTCCCTCCACGGGGAGCTGTTTTTT
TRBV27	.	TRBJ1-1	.	CASTTLGANTEAFF	TGTGCCAGCACTACCCTGGGGGCGAACACTGAAGCTTTCTTT